This T cell receptor (beta chain) was recorded in a study of blood T cell repertoires in COVID-19. Sequenced by immunoSEQ multiplex PCR; TCRdb stores in-frame clones only, minus some. The sample lists some 240,000 clones; almost 85% were seen once. The CDR3 loop spans 15 amino acids. V was trimmed by 0 bases and J by 5 bases, leaving 13 bases between them. Germline V lookup: CDR1 LGHNA, CDR2 YSLEER. The genes are TRBV4-3 and TRBJ1-2, with D tentatively TRBD1 (5 bases). Sample: peripheral blood. The source of this sequence is a woman in her 70s with COVID-19, enrolled during active disease. The CDR3 DNA sequence: TGCGCCAGCAGCCAAGATTTTAGGGGCCTTTATGGCTACACCTTC. Translated, it gives CASSQDFRGLYGYTF.